The source of this TCR beta chain is a study of metastatic and nonmetastatic thyroid tumors. At the level of the study: Across peripheral blood and tumor or nodule tissue samples taken from malignant and benign thyroid patients, the repertoires were compared with one another.

There were no patients who had received any treatment before thyroid surgery. The study, taken as a whole, reports: Malignant tumors reportedly showed significantly higher TCR beta diversity than benign nodules in both blood and tumor.

In the original processing: The study's classifier, a distant-metastasis tool for papillary thyroid cancer, was built using CDR3 differences across clinicopathological groups. TCRdb reprocessed the PCR reads via MiXCR. TCRdb's processing, not the authors', yielded these V and J calls. The table includes some 42,000 clones, more than 25% detected once. This clone came up a few times. Its antigen remains unidentified. The receptor's source is a male donor with papillary thyroid cancer or a benign thyroid nodule (not recorded which). Some clones in this sample may be carry-over from other donors' samples. Material for sequencing was blood.

The CDR3 nucleotides are TGTGCCAGCAGCTCGGGACAATCAGGCTCACCCCTCCACTTT. Protein product: CASSSGQSGSPLHF. The chain employs TRBV11-2 and TRBJ1-6; possible D gene TRBD1, 6 bases. This CDR3 is 14 amino acids long. Germline values: CDR1 SGHAT, CDR2 FQNNGV. The V gene lost 4 bases and the J gene lost 10 bases, with 14 bases spanning the gap.